Below, 11 T cell receptor beta chains from the same sample are listed, as sequenced in a study of HIV-infected children after antiretroviral therapy interruption (dated by TCRdb to about 2019). Library generation was performed with 3' RACE. Sequencing took place on an Illumina MiSeq. TCR libraries were built from RNA using a 3' RACE protocol with unique molecular identifiers to correct PCR amplification bias. Using fastp at Q25 and MiXCR, TCRdb reprocessed the public reads and kept productive beta chains. A single entry per CDR3 protein holds the most common genes and DNA from its merged rows. The sample table lists about 50,000 distinct CDR3 sequences, around 4.5% of them with a count of one. The ten biggest clones cover approximately 0.67% of the sample. In light of the paper, this sample's treatment or condition label describes: PENTA 11 planned treatment interruption arm or continuous ART arm.

Here the sequenced sample was CD45RA+ CD4+ T cells from PBMCs, pooled from several time points, taken from a donor given antiretroviral therapy, either interrupted or continuous. This sample's cell subset or site label indicates: naive CD4+ CD45RA+ CD45RO- T cells. These receptors originate from a pool of human donors with HIV.

In this sample, this clonotype turned up many times. The gene calls are TRBV6-2 or TRBV6-3 and TRBJ2-7; D unresolved. This CDR3 contains 15 residues. V shed 6 bases and J shed 0 bases, with 15 bases lying between them. Germline V CDR1 and CDR2: MNHEY, SVGEGT. The CDR3 is CASSRVVGSSYEQYF. The CDR3, as DNA: TGTGCCAGCAGCCGAGTAGTAGGAAGCTCCTACGAGCAGTACTTC.

The gene calls are TRBV11-2 and TRBJ1-1, with D unclear. V was cut by 4 bases and J by 5 bases, with 11 bases left in between. There are 13 residues in the CDR3. Germline CDR1 SGHAT, CDR2 FQNNGV. This CDR3 is CASSSQAGTEAFF. The CDR3 coding sequence is TGTGCCAGCAGCTCCCAGGCCGGTACTGAAGCTTTCTTT.

Judged by abundance, this clonotype is medium-sized (0.01 to 0.1%). This chain connects TRBV12-3 or TRBV12-4 to TRBJ1-3, with D uncertain. The CDR3 sequence is 12 residues long. The ends were cut back, 6 bases at V and 1 base at J, with 4 bases in the middle. CDR3 DNA: TGTGCCAGCAGAATGTCTGGAAACACCATATATTTT. Translated, it gives CASRMSGNTIYF.

This clonotype was detected ten times or more. This sequence joins TRBV18 and TRBJ2-7; the match to TRBD1 covers 10 bases. Germline CDR1 reads KGHSH; CDR2 reads LQKENI. V lost 2 bases and J lost 6; bases outside the gene matches: 13. The CDR3 is 17 residues long. The CDR3 coding sequence is TGTGCCAGCTCACCAAGTCGTGGGACAGGGGTGGCGCGCGAGCAGTACTTC. This encodes CASSPSRGTGVAREQYF. The variable domain in full, with the rest retrieved from reference TRBV18 and TRBJ2-7, is NAGVMQNPRHLVRRRGQEARLRCSPMKGHSHVYWYRQLPEEGLKFMVYLQKENIIDESGMPKERFSAEFPKEGPSILRIQQVVRGDSAAYFCASSPSRGTGVAREQYFGPGTRLTVT.

This clonotype was recorded many times. The rearrangement uses TRBV28 and TRBJ2-7; perhaps TRBD2 as D (5 bases). The germline V gene has CDR1 MDHEN and CDR2 SYDVKM. The V and J ends lost 6 bases and 4 bases respectively, with 10 bases between them. This CDR3 has 12 amino acids. In DNA form, the CDR3 reads TGTGCCAGCAGACCTACGGGGTACGAGCAGTACTTC. Its translation: CASRPTGYEQYF. The whole variable domain, remainder taken from reference TRBV28 and TRBJ2-7, is DVKVTQSSRYLVKRTGEKVFLECVQDMDHENMFWYRQDPGLGLRLIYFSYDVKMKEKGDIPEGYSVSREKKERFSLILESASTNQTSMYLCASRPTGYEQYFGPGTRLTVT.

This clonotype was counted a few times. CDR3 sequence reads: CARRTANTEAFF. The CDR3 DNA follows: TGTGCCAGAAGGACAGCAAACACTGAAGCTTTCTTT. The chain combines TRBV6-4 with TRBJ1-1; tentative D call: TRBD1 (6 bases). The CDR3 covers 12 residues. Per germline, CDR1 MRHNA and CDR2 SNTAGT. Trimming shortened V by 9 bases and J by 2 bases, and 10 bases separated the two germline ends.

This clonotype came up many times. The V gene is TRBV20-1, the J gene TRBJ2-5; unclear D gene. Trimming shortened V by 3 bases and J by 4 bases, and 6 bases separated the two germline ends. The CDR3 has 11 residues. CDR1 is DFQATT and CDR2 is SNEGSKA in the germline V gene (reference sequence). CDR3 bases: TGCAGTGCTAGCCACAGAGAGACCCAGTACTTC. It encodes CSASHRETQYF.

This clonotype was seen a handful of times. The chain joins TRBV29-1 to TRBJ1-1; tentative D call: TRBD1 (5 bases). There are 13 residues in the CDR3. Per the germline V gene, CDR1 is SQVTM and CDR2 is ANQGSEA. V was cut by 0 bases and J by 10 bases, with 15 bases left in between. The CDR3 spells CSVEDALWGRAFF. The DNA for the CDR3 is TGCAGCGTTGAAGACGCGCTTTGGGGGAGAGCTTTCTTT.

In its sample, this clonotype was seen a few times. This rearrangement joins TRBV7-1 to TRBJ1-1; no reliable D call. TRBV7-1 is marked as an open reading frame, function uncertain. V lost 2 bases to trimming and J lost 0 bases, with 4 bases between them. The CDR3 is made up of 13 amino acids. The CDR3 DNA is TGTGCCAGCAGCTCACAGGTGAACACTGAAGCTTTCTTT. Translating gives CASSSQVNTEAFF.

V gene TRBV20-1 combines with J gene TRBJ1-5; a weak D match, TRBD1 (5 bases). V was trimmed by 0 bases and J by 1 base, leaving 19 bases between them. The CDR3 spans 18 residues. Germline values: CDR1 DFQATT, CDR2 SNEGSKA (reference sequence). The CDR3 loop reads CSARDRYIGALSNQPQHF. DNA for the CDR3: TGCAGTGCTAGAGATAGGTACATAGGGGCCTTGAGCAATCAGCCCCAGCATTTT.

This clonotype appeared many times. The V call is TRBV12-3 or TRBV12-4, the J call TRBJ1-6, with no clear D. The ends were cut back, 3 bases at V and 8 bases at J, with 2 bases in the middle. The CDR3 loop spans 11 amino acids. The CDR3 reads CASSLDSPLHF. DNA of the CDR3: TGTGCCAGCAGTTTGGATTCACCCCTCCACTTT.